One and the same sample provided the 10 T cell receptor beta chains below, sequenced in a study of T-cell reconstitution after alpha-beta-depleted transplantation in children. This sample's TCRbeta library carried unique molecular identifier barcodes. In TCRdb, the PCR reads were re-called with MiXCR into one record per CDR3 protein. There are fewer than 1 million distinct CDR3 sequences in the sample; 15% to 20% occur only once, and approximately 5% lies in the top ten. The sample here was PBMCs, mostly from graft donor cells, taken 360 days after TCRalphabeta/CD19-depleted stem cell transplant. These receptors were taken from a male patient younger than 18 who had a stem cell transplant for acute lymphoblastic leukemia, so the T cells may come from the graft donor.

The rearrangement links TRBV7-6 to TRBJ1-1; D might be TRBD1 (6 bases). The CDR3 totals 14 residues. The germline V gene has CDR1 SGHVS and CDR2 FNYEAQ. Trimming left V 10 bases short and J 1 base short, with 16 bases between. Here the CDR3 reads CATSPRGGNTEAFF. CDR3 bases: TGTGCCACCTCCCCCAGGGGAGGGAACACTGAAGCTTTCTTT. The entire variable domain, with the rest obtained from reference TRBV7-6 and TRBJ1-1, is as follows: GAGVSQSPRYKVTKRGQDVALRCDPISGHVSLYWYRQALGQGPEFLTYFNYEAQQDKSGLPNDRFSAERPEGSISTLTIQRTEQRDSAMYRCATSPRGGNTEAFFGQGTRLTVV.

The sample holds many counts of this clonotype. The rearrangement uses TRBV4-1 and TRBJ1-3; 10 nucleotides line up with TRBD1. This CDR3 comprises 17 residues. The germline V gene has CDR1 MGHRA and CDR2 YSYEKL. The J segment lost 3 bases and the V segment lost 3 bases, leaving 8 bases of the junction unmatched. CDR3: CASSQSGDRGVGNTIYF. In DNA form, the CDR3 reads TGCGCCAGCAGCCAGAGTGGGGACAGGGGAGTTGGAAACACCATATATTTT.

This clonotype has more than one count but fewer than ten. The chain joins TRBV12-3 or TRBV12-4 to TRBJ2-3, with D possibly being TRBD2 (6 bases). The ends were cut back, 11 bases at V and 1 base at J, with 16 bases in the middle. This CDR3 has 14 amino acids. The CDR3 bases are TGTGCCGGGCGGAGGGCCACCGGCACAGATACGCAGTATTTT. It codes for CAGRRATGTDTQYF.

The chain uses TRBV5-4 and TRBJ2-1; D is unclear. V was cut by 4 bases and J by 5 bases, with 10 bases left in between. The germline V gene has CDR1 SGHNT and CDR2 YYREEE (reference sequence). The CDR3 contains 13 residues. DNA for the CDR3: TGTGCCAGCAGCCCTCCTCTGGACAATGAGCAGTTCTTC. Amino acid sequence: CASSPPLDNEQFF.

The DNA for the CDR3 is TGTGCCAGCAGCTTAGTGGAGGGGTTTAGTGTGAACTACGAGCAGTACTTC. This codes for CASSLVEGFSVNYEQYF. The chain employs TRBV7-2 and TRBJ2-7, with D perhaps matching TRBD2 (6 bases). Trimming left V 1 base short and J 3 bases short, with 19 bases between. Germline lookup yields CDR1 SGHTA and CDR2 FQGNSA. There are 17 residues in the CDR3.

This chain joins TRBV20-1 and TRBJ2-5; 9 bases are shared with TRBD2. CDR1 and CDR2 (germline): DFQATT, SNEGSKA (reference sequence). The CDR3 extends over 16 amino acids. The J segment lost 4 bases and the V segment lost 0 bases, leaving 9 bases of the junction unmatched. Written as DNA, the CDR3 is TGCAGTGCTAGAGATCTGGGCGGGAGGGTTGGAGAGACCCAGTACTTC. Amino acids: CSARDLGGRVGETQYF.

This clonotype came up a few times. The rearrangement joins TRBV14 to TRBJ2-7, with TRBD1 identical over 8 bases. CDR3 size: 16 residues. Germline-derived CDR1 and CDR2 are SGHDN and FVKESK. V was pared by 4 bases and J by 0 bases, with 8 bases of the junction left unmatched. As DNA, the CDR3 is TGTGCCAGCAGCCCTGACAGGGGAATCTCCTCCTACGAGCAGTACTTC. It is translated as CASSPDRGISSYEQYF.

This clonotype was counted only a few times. The rearrangement joins TRBV29-1 to TRBJ2-7; no clear D. Germline CDR1 is SQVTM and CDR2 is ANQGSEA. This CDR3 comprises 11 residues. V lost 5 bases, J lost 0 bases, and 5 bases lay in between. The CDR3 bases are TGCAGCGTTTCTAACTCCTACGAGCAGTACTTC. It yields the protein CSVSNSYEQYF.

The chain carries TRBV3-1 and TRBJ2-7; D is undetermined. The CDR3 is 15 amino acids. Trimming took 1 base from V and 0 from J, leaving 10 bases between them. CDR1 and CDR2 (germline): LGHDT, YNNKEL (reference sequence). The CDR3, as DNA: TGTGCCAGCAGCCAAGTATCCGGGTTCTCCTACGAGCAGTACTTC. It codes for CASSQVSGFSYEQYF.

This clonotype was counted only a few times. The chain couples TRBV5-1 to TRBJ2-7, with TRBD1 matching 7 bases. The CDR3 runs 15 residues. The junction had 6 bases not matched to a gene; V was cut back by 0 bases and J by 3 bases. Germline lookup yields CDR1 SGHRS and CDR2 YFSETQ. The CDR3 region has the DNA TGCGCCAGCAGCTTGGCCTTAGGGGGCGGCTACGAGCAGTACTTC. Residues: CASSLALGGGYEQYF.